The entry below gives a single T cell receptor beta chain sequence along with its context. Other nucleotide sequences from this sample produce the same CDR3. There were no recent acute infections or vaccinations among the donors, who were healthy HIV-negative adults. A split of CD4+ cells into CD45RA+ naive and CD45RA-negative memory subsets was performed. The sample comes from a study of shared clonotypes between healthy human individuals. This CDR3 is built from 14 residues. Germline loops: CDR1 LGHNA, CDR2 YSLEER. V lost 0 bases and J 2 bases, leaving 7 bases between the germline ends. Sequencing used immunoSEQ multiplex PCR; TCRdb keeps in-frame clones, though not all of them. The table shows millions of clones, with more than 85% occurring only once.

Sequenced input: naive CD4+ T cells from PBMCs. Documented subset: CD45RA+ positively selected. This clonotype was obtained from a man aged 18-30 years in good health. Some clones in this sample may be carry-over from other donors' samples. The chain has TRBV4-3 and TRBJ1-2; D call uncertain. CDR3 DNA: TGCGCCAGCAGCCAAGATGGGAGAAACTATGGCTACACCTTC. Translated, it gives CASSQDGRNYGYTF.